The T cell receptor (beta chain) described here comes from a study of blood T cell repertoires in COVID-19 (TCRdb year 2020). About the full investigation: The collaborator samples originated in the United States, Italy and Spain and spanned the acute and convalescent phases of COVID-19. The prospective study material was composed of cDNA or gDNA derived from T cells, B-cell-depleted T cells, or PBMCs. Subjects who had been exposed to COVID-19, were actively infected with it, or had recovered from it provided the deeply sampled blood TCRbeta repertoires that made up the dataset. The repertoires were released in a freely available public database meant as a resource for research on the immune response to SARS-CoV-2. The samples were drawn from two sources: the first 160 participants of the ongoing ImmuneRACE study, and 1,000 to 1,500 subjects contributed by 6 global collaborators. The sample metadata nearly always contained a de-identified subject ID, COVID-19 status, age in years and sex. Where available, HLA class I and class II types were taken from metadata supplied by the sample provider and were not determined by assay-based typing. Paper-wide results and their limitations: How much clinical and demographic metadata was included differed by source and by participant, and the metadata was provided uncurated.

For this chain, trimming is 6 bases at the V end and 9 bases at the J end, and the number of junction bases without a gene match is 1. From its cysteine to its phenylalanine, the CDR3 spans 12 amino acids. Only the CDR3 part of the read is kept: 36 bases, read in frame from the first base. The germline V gene (reference sequence) supplies CDR1 LNHNV and CDR2 YYDKDF. The immunoSEQ Assay, a bias-controlled multiplex PCR, was used to amplify TCRbeta CDR3 regions from genomic DNA. The original methods were these. Within the assay, amplification of reference gene primers was used to estimate how many nucleated cells each sample contained. To quantify the absolute abundance of each unique TCRbeta CDR3 rearrangement, sequence reads were collapsed and filtered. For each sample, productive Simpson clonality was calculated by taking the square root of Simpson's diversity index across productive rearrangements. Not all clones reach the TCRdb copy of this immuneACCESS table, which keeps in-frame sequences only. Checked studies attribute under half of the gap to unresolved V genes and leave the rest unexplained. The V and J calls and clone size were taken over from that table, and D and trimming were inferred from the DNA. This sample comprises 150,000 to 200,000 clones, 65% to 85% of them detected only once. Under 3% of the sample is taken by the ten largest.

The collaborating institutions used their own protocols to collect whole blood in K2EDTA tubes. Collaborator samples were shipped for TCRbeta analysis as frozen whole blood, isolated PBMCs, or DNA extracted from either sample type. A word on this clone: The specificity of this receptor is unknown. Base-call qualities are not available, and no considerably larger clone is one nucleotide away.

The sample consisted of peripheral blood. The sequence was collected from a human donor with acute or convalescent COVID-19. The donor label of this sample is uncertain. Rearrangement joined TRBV15 to TRBJ2-1; a stretch of 11 junction bases matches TRBD2. The DNA sequence follows: TGTGCCACCAGGCTAGCGGGAGGTGAGCAGTTCTTC. This codes for CATRLAGGEQFF. This CDR3, with the reference TRBV15 and TRBJ2-1 proteins standing in past its ends, gives the full variable domain DAMVIQNPRYQVTQFGKPVTLSCSQTLNHNVMYWYQQKSSQAPKLLFHYYDKDFNNEADTPDNFQSRRPNTSFCFLDIRSPGLGDTAMYLCATRLAGGEQFFGPGTRLTVL.